This TCR beta chain appears in the sequencing data of a study of low-dose radiotherapy and immunotherapy resistance in tumors (dated by TCRdb to the early 2020s). For the study in its entirety: In Cohort 1, 0.5 Gy per fraction was delivered every 2 weeks, and a total PTV dose of 6.5 Gy was prescribed. Patients in Cohort 2 were given 1 Gy per fraction every two weeks, for a total of 13 Gy across 26 weeks. Patients were given nivolumab as a 240 mg flat dose every two weeks and ipilimumab at 1 mg/kg every six weeks, with both drugs delivered intravenously. Cyclophosphamide 200 mg/m2 was given intravenously every two weeks, one day before each radiation and immunotherapy administration. Aspirin 300 mg was taken orally once daily by patients for four cycles, starting on cycle 1 day 1. Randomization of trial participants into treatment groups was not performed. The translational analysis covered eight patients: three from the first dose cohort and the first five from the second dose cohort.

This clonotype has a count of ten or more. This receptor's antigen is unknown. No base quality information exists; no much larger clone differs at one position. From cysteine to phenylalanine, the CDR3 is 16 amino acids long. The DNA shown is the 48-base CDR3, in frame from base 1. CDR1 and CDR2 (SGHTA, FQGNSA) derive from the germline V gene. V is cut back by 5 bases and J by 2 bases, with 9 bases in the junction unmatched. First-strand cDNA was synthesized with Superscript III and a set of TRAV- and TRBV-specific primers, covering both TCRalpha and TCRbeta chains. An approximately 20-cycle PCR with Phusion amplified the TCRs, pairing a constant-region primer with the adapter that was attached to the V primers. Amplification of the isolated mRNA was done with the MessageAmp II aRNA Amplification Kit, which involved a roughly 17-hour in vitro transcription at 37 degrees C. The Dynabeads mRNA DIRECT Purification Kit was used to isolate the mRNA for TCR sequencing. Indexed Illumina adapters were added in a second Phusion PCR of roughly 23 cycles, and the PCR products were purified with AMPure XP beads. Deep sequencing of the TCRalpha and TCRbeta libraries was carried out on an Illumina MiniSeq instrument. In the original analysis: Using custom Perl scripts, TCR sequences that encoded the same protein were pooled, out-of-frame sequences were dropped, and the abundance of each clonotype was calculated. TCR sequences supported by only a single read were excluded from analysis. Among the metrics used to describe the repertoires were Shannon entropy, Gini index, clonality, richness, and the frequency of TCRs shared between repertoires. TCRdb reprocessed the public reads (quality trimming at Q25 with fastp, clone calling with MiXCR) and kept in-frame beta chains. Every CDR3 protein is listed once, alongside the most common genes and DNA of its rows. TCRdb assigned the V and J calls; the authors' analysis was not used. The sample contains tens of thousands of distinct CDR3 sequences, 8% to 10% of them found a single time. The leading ten clones occupy 1% of the sample.

The time point label corresponds to: before trial treatment. The donors took part in RACIN, a single-arm, phase I, dose-escalation trial that combined nivolumab, ipilimumab, aspirin, low-dose cyclophosphamide and low-dose radiotherapy. Patients were eligible if they had advanced solid tumors that were TIL-negative. The receptor was isolated from a male donor with prostate cancer. The rearranged chain carries TRBV7-2 and TRBJ2-1, and 7 junction bases match TRBD2. The sequenced sample was PBMCs, obtained before treatment. The CDR3 sequence is CASSGVASGPYNEQFF. The bases read TGTGCCAGCAGCGGAGTGGCTAGCGGACCCTACAATGAGCAGTTCTTC. Reference TRBV7-2 and TRBJ2-1 genes cover what lies past the CDR3, so the full variable domain is GAGVSQSPSNKVTEKGKDVELRCDPISGHTALYWYRQSLGQGLEFLIYFQGNSAPDKSGLPSDRFSAERTGGSVSTLTIQRTQQEDSAVYLCASSGVASGPYNEQFFGPGTRLTVL.